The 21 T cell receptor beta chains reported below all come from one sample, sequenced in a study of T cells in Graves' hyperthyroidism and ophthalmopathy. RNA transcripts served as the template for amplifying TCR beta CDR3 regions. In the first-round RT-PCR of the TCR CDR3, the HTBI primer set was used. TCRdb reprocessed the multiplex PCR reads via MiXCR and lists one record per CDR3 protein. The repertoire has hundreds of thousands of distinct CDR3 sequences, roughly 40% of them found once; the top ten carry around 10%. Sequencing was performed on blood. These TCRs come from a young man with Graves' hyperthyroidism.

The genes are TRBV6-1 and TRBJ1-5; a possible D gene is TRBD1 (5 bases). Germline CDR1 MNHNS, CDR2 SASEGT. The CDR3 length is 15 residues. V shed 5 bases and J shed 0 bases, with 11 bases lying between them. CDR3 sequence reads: CASSQQAYSNQPQHF. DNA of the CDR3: TGTGCCAGCAGTCAACAGGCATATAGCAATCAGCCCCAGCATTTT.

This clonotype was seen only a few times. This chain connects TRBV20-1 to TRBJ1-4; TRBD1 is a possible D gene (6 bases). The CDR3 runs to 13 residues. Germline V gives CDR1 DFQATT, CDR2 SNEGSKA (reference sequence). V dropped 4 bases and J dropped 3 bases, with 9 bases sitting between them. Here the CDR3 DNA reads TGCAGTGCTATACGGACAGCTAATGAAAAACTGTTTTTT. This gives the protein CSAIRTANEKLFF.

CDR3: CASSPGAGTVHEQYF. The DNA for the CDR3 is TGTGCCAGCAGCCCCGGAGCGGGGACGGTTCACGAGCAGTACTTC. The V gene is TRBV5-4, the J gene TRBJ2-7; 7 nucleotides agree with TRBD2. Germline CDR1 SGHNT, CDR2 YYREEE (reference sequence). There are 15 residues in the CDR3. Trimming at V came to 4 bases and at J to 5 bases, leaving 12 bases not matched to a gene.

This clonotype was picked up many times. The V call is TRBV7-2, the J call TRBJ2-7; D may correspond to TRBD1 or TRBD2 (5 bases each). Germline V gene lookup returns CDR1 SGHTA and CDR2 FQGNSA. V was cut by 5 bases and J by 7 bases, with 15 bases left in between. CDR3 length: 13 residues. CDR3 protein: CASSTTGTGEQYF. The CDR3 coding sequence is TGTGCCAGCAGCACCACAGGAACGGGGGAGCAGTACTTC.

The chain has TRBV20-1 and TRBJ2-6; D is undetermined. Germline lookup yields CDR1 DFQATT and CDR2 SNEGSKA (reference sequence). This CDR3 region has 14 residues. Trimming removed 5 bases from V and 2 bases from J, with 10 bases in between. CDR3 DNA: TGCAGTGCTGGATGGGCAACTGGGGCCAACGTCCTGACTTTC. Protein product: CSAGWATGANVLTF.

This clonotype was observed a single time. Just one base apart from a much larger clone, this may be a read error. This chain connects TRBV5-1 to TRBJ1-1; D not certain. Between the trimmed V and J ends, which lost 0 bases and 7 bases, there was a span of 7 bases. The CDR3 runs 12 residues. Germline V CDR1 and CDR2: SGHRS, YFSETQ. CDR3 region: CASSLVHFEAFF. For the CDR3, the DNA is TGCGCCAGCAGCTTGGTCCATTTTGAAGCTTTCTTT.

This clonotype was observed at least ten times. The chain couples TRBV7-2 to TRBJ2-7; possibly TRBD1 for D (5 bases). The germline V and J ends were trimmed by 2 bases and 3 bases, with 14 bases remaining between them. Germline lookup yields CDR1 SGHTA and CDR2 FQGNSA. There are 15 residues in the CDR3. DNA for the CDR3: TGTGCCAGCAGCTTAATTGGGGCCAAGATCTACGAGCAGTACTTC. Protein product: CASSLIGAKIYEQYF.

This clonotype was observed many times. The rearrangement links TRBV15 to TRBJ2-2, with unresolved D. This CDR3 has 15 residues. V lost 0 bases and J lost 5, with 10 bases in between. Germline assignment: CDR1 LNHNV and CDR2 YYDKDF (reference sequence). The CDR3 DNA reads TGTGCCACCAGCAGAGAGGGCTTCCAGACCGGGGAGCTGTTTTTT. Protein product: CATSREGFQTGELFF.

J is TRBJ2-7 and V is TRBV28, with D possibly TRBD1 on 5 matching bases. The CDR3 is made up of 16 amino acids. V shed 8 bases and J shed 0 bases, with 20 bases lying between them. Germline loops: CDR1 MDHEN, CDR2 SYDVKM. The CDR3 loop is CASHQTPPTASYEQYF. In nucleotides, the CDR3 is TGTGCCAGCCATCAGACCCCCCCGACAGCCTCCTACGAGCAGTACTTC. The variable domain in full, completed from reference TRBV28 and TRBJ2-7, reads DVKVTQSSRYLVKRTGEKVFLECVQDMDHENMFWYRQDPGLGLRLIYFSYDVKMKEKGDIPEGYSVSREKKERFSLILESASTNQTSMYLCASHQTPPTASYEQYFGPGTRLTVT.

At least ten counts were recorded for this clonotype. CDR3 sequence reads: CSARDDGSSYEQYF. CDR3 in DNA: TGCAGTGCTAGAGACGACGGCTCTTCCTACGAGCAGTACTTC. The chain employs TRBV20-1 and TRBJ2-7; D gene uncertain. Per the germline V gene, CDR1 is DFQATT and CDR2 is SNEGSKA (reference sequence). CDR3 length equals 14 residues. V was trimmed by 0 bases and J by 1 base, leaving 10 bases between them.

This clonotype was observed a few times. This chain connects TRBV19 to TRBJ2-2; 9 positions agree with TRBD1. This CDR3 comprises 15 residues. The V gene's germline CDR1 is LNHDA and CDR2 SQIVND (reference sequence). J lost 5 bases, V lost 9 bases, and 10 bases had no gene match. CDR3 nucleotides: TGTGCCAGCATAAAGGGACAGGGAAAAACCGGGGAGCTGTTTTTT. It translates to CASIKGQGKTGELFF.

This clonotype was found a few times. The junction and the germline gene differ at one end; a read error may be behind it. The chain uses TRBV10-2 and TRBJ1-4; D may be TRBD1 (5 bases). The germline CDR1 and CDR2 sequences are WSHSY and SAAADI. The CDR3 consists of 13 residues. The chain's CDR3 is CASSGGPSLLLFF. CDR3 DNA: TGTGCCAGCAGTGGGGGTCCGAGTCTACTCCTGTTTTTT.

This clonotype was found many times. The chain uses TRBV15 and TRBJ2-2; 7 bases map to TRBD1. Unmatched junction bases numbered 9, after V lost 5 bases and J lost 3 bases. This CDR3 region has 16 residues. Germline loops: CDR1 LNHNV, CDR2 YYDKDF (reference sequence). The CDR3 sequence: CATSGRQGTHTGELFF. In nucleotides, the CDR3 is TGTGCCACCAGCGGAAGACAGGGAACGCACACCGGGGAGCTGTTTTTT. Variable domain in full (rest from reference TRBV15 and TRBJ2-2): DAMVIQNPRYQVTQFGKPVTLSCSQTLNHNVMYWYQQKSSQAPKLLFHYYDKDFNNEADTPDNFQSRRPNTSFCFLDIRSPGLGDTAMYLCATSGRQGTHTGELFFGEGSRLTVL.

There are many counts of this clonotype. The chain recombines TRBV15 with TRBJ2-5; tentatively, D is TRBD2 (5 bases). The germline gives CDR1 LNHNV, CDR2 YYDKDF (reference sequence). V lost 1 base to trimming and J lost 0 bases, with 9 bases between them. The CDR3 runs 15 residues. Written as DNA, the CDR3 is TGTGCCACCAGCAGAGGTCCCGGGGACCAAGAGACCCAGTACTTC. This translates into CATSRGPGDQETQYF. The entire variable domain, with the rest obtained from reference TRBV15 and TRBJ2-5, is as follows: DAMVIQNPRYQVTQFGKPVTLSCSQTLNHNVMYWYQQKSSQAPKLLFHYYDKDFNNEADTPDNFQSRRPNTSFCFLDIRSPGLGDTAMYLCATSRGPGDQETQYFGPGTRLLVL.

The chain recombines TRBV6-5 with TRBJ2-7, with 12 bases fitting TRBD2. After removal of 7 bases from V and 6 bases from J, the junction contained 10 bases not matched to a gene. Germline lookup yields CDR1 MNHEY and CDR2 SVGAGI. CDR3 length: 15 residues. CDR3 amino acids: CASIGPTSGRFEQYF. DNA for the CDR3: TGTGCCAGCATCGGGCCGACTAGCGGGAGATTCGAGCAGTACTTC.

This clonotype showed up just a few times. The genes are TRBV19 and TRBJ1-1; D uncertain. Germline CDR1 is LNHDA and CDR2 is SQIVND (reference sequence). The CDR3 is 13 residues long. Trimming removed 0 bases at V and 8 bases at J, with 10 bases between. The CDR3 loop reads CASSIEGNYEAFF. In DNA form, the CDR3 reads TGTGCCAGTAGTATAGAAGGCAACTACGAAGCTTTCTTT.

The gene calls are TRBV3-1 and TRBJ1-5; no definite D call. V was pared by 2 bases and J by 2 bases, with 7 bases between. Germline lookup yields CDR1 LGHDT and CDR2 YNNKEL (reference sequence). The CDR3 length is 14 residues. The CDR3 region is CASSQFVGNQPQHF. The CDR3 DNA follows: TGTGCCAGCAGCCAATTCGTAGGCAATCAGCCCCAGCATTTT. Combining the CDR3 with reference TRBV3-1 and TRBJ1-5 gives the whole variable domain DTAVSQTPKYLVTQMGNDKSIKCEQNLGHDTMYWYKQDSKKFLKIMFSYNNKELIINETVPNRFSPKSPDKAHLNLHINSLELGDSAVYFCASSQFVGNQPQHFGDGTRLSIL.

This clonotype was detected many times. In DNA form, the CDR3 reads TGCAGCGTCGACGGGGATGGCTACACCTTC. Protein product: CSVDGDGYTF. The genes are TRBV29-1 and TRBJ1-2, with D unresolved. The germline V gene has CDR1 SQVTM and CDR2 ANQGSEA. The V end was cut by 6 bases, the J end by 6 bases, with 8 bases between. The CDR3 contains 10 residues.

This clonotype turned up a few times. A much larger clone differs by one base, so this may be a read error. The CDR3, as DNA: TGTGCCAGCAGCGTAGCTGGGGTGAACACTGAAGCTTTCTTT. As protein: CASSVAGVNTEAFF. The chain recombines TRBV9 with TRBJ1-1; unclear D gene. V lost 0 bases and J lost 0, with 6 bases in between. CDR1 and CDR2 from the germline V gene are SGDLS and YYNGEE. The CDR3 is 14 amino acids.

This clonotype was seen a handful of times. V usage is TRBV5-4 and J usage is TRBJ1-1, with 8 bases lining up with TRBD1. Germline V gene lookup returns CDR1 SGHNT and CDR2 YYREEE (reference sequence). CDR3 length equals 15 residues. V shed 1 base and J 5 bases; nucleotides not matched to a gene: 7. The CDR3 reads CASSLYAGGETEAFF. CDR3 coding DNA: TGTGCCAGCAGCTTGTATGCAGGGGGCGAGACTGAAGCTTTCTTT.

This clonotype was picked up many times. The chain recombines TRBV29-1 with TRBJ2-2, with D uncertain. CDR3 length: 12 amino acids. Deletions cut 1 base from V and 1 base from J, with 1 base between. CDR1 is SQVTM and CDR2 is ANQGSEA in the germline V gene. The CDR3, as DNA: TGCAGCGTTGAAGGGAACACCGGGGAGCTGTTTTTT. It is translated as CSVEGNTGELFF.